These 22 T cell receptor beta chains were all obtained from the same sample, sequenced in a study of CD8 T cells in Susac syndrome. RNA in amounts of roughly 0.5 to 1 ug was reverse transcribed with random hexamers. MiXCR, applied by TCRdb to the immunoSEQ multiplex PCR reads, yields one record per CDR3 protein. The sample holds 200,000 to 250,000 distinct CDR3 sequences, about 95% seen once. The sequenced sample consisted of CD4+ T cells from PBMCs. The source of these receptors is a human donor with Susac syndrome.

This chain connects TRBV3-1 to TRBJ1-5, with D uncertain. Germline CDR1 and CDR2: LGHDT and YNNKEL (reference sequence). This CDR3 comprises 13 residues. Between the trimmed V and J ends, which lost 1 base and 9 bases, there was a span of 10 bases. Here the CDR3 DNA reads TGTGCCAGCAGCCAAGCCAGTTCTTGGCCCCAGCATTTT. This translates into CASSQASSWPQHF.

The chain has TRBV20-1 and TRBJ1-5; possible D gene TRBD1, 6 bases. Germline CDR1 DFQATT, CDR2 SNEGSKA (reference sequence). V was shortened by 3 bases and J by 7 bases, with 13 bases between the two germline ends. CDR3 length equals 13 residues. The CDR3 is CSASTGGEQPQHF. The CDR3 nucleotides are TGCAGTGCTAGCACCGGGGGCGAGCAGCCCCAGCATTTT.

The rearrangement links TRBV30 to TRBJ2-7, with 11 bases lining up with TRBD1. Germline V gene lookup returns CDR1 GTSNPN and CDR2 SVGIG (reference sequence). J was trimmed by 3 bases and V by 3 bases; bases with no gene match: 10. This CDR3 comprises 16 residues. CDR3 coding DNA: TGTGCCTGGAGCCAAACGGGACAGGGGGGACTCTACGAGCAGTACTTC. Amino acid sequence: CAWSQTGQGGLYEQYF.

V usage is TRBV28 and J usage is TRBJ2-6, with D possibly TRBD2 on 5 matching bases. V lost 5 bases and J 0 bases, leaving 14 bases between the germline ends. Germline V gives CDR1 MDHEN, CDR2 SYDVKM. The CDR3 is 17 amino acids. DNA of the CDR3: TGTGCCAGCAGTCCCAGTGAAGGGAGCTCTGGGGCCAACGTCCTGACTTTC. It encodes CASSPSEGSSGANVLTF.

The genes are TRBV11-1 and TRBJ2-4, with no clear D. Germline-derived CDR1 and CDR2 are SGHAT and FQDESV (reference sequence). The CDR3 runs 13 residues. V dropped 3 bases and J dropped 9 bases, with 12 bases sitting between them. The CDR3 reads CASSFGIRSIQYF. CDR3 nucleotides: TGTGCCAGCAGCTTCGGAATCCGTAGCATTCAGTACTTC.

The V gene is TRBV14, the J gene TRBJ2-3; unclear D gene. V was shortened by 2 bases and J by 2 bases, with 2 bases between the two germline ends. This CDR3 contains 12 residues. Germline loops: CDR1 SGHDN, CDR2 FVKESK. CDR3 nucleotides: TGTGCCAGCAGCCAAATCACAGATACGCAGTATTTT. Translating it yields CASSQITDTQYF.

This chain uses TRBV30 with TRBJ2-7; 10 positions match TRBD1. Germline V gene data show CDR1 as GTSNPN and CDR2 as SVGIG (reference sequence). This CDR3 is built from 15 residues. V lost 3 bases, J lost 3 bases, and 8 bases stayed unmatched. CDR3 nucleotide sequence: TGTGCCTGGAGCTTCCTCGGGACAGGGGTCTACGAGCAGTACTTC. Translation: CAWSFLGTGVYEQYF.

The rearrangement joins TRBV12-3 or TRBV12-4 to TRBJ2-5; D is ambiguous. V lost 5 bases and J 2 bases, leaving 18 bases between the germline ends. This CDR3 has 16 amino acids. DNA for the CDR3: TGTGCCAGCAGTCGGGCGGCGCATCTCTCACAAGAGACCCAGTACTTC. Amino acids: CASSRAAHLSQETQYF.

This chain uses TRBV5-4 with TRBJ1-6, with unresolved D. The CDR3 runs to 15 residues. Per the germline V gene, CDR1 is SGHNT and CDR2 is YYREEE (reference sequence). V lost 4 bases to trimming and J lost 7 bases, with 15 bases between them. The CDR3 region is CASSEEGVGNSPLHF. As DNA, the CDR3 is TGTGCCAGCAGCGAGGAGGGAGTTGGGAATTCACCCCTCCACTTT.

V gene TRBV5-1 combines with J gene TRBJ1-5, with no clear D. Trimming took 0 bases from V and 3 from J, leaving 10 bases between them. CDR1 is SGHRS and CDR2 is YFSETQ in the germline V gene. CDR3 length: 15 residues. CDR3: CASSLEPDLNQPQHF. The CDR3 DNA follows: TGCGCCAGCAGCTTGGAACCAGACCTCAATCAGCCCCAGCATTTT.

In this sample, this clonotype turned up once. J is TRBJ2-1 and V is TRBV30; no reliable D call. From germline, CDR1 is GTSNPN and CDR2 SVGIG (reference sequence). The CDR3 consists of 13 residues. V lost 3 bases and J lost 0, with 6 bases in between. The CDR3 DNA sequence: TGTGCCTGGAGCCCGAGCTCCTACAATGAGCAGTTCTTC. Amino acids: CAWSPSSYNEQFF. Drawing the rest from reference TRBV30 and TRBJ2-1, the complete variable domain is SQTIHQWPATLVQPVGSPLSLECTVEGTSNPNLYWYRQAAGRGLQLLFYSVGIGQISSEVPQNLSASRPQDRQFILSSKKLLLSDSGFYLCAWSPSSYNEQFFGPGTRLTVL.

The chain employs TRBV5-1 and TRBJ2-1; D remains unclear. There are 14 residues in the CDR3. The germline V gene encodes CDR1 SGHRS and CDR2 YFSETQ. V was trimmed by 2 bases and J by 9 bases, leaving 15 bases between them. The CDR3 spells CASSFDLGQGEQFF. The CDR3 region has the DNA TGCGCCAGCAGCTTTGACCTAGGGCAAGGTGAGCAGTTCTTC.

The chain is built from TRBV20-1 and TRBJ2-3; maybe TRBD2 (6 bases). The CDR3 spans 13 residues. Germline CDR1 and CDR2: DFQATT and SNEGSKA (reference sequence). Trimming left V 6 bases short and J 3 bases short, with 13 bases between. In DNA, the CDR3 is TGCAGTGCCCCAGGGACTTTGACAGATACGCAGTATTTT. Translated, it gives CSAPGTLTDTQYF.

The rearrangement links TRBV7-2 to TRBJ2-3; D could derive from TRBD1 or TRBD2 (5 bases each). This CDR3 spans 15 amino acids. Trimming removed 1 base at V and 6 bases at J, with 14 bases between. Looked up from germline, CDR1 is SGHTA and CDR2 is FQGNSA. The CDR3 here is CASSLDRVGTDTQYF. CDR3 in DNA: TGTGCCAGCAGCTTAGACCGGGTGGGGACCGATACGCAGTATTTT.

V is TRBV5-4 and J is TRBJ2-5; D uncertain. Germline lookup yields CDR1 SGHNT and CDR2 YYREEE (reference sequence). Trimming removed 5 bases from V and 1 base from J, with 9 bases in between. The CDR3 consists of 13 residues. The CDR3 spells CASRRTFQETQYF. The CDR3 region has the DNA TGTGCCAGCAGGCGAACCTTCCAAGAGACCCAGTACTTC.

J is TRBJ1-1 and V is TRBV28; D is ambiguous. Germline V gene data show CDR1 as MDHEN and CDR2 as SYDVKM. Trimming shortened V by 8 bases and J by 6 bases, and 22 bases separated the two germline ends. The CDR3 is 15 amino acids. CDR3 coding DNA: TGTGCCAGCGGCACCCGGGATCCATCTGTCTCTGAAGCTTTCTTT. Protein: CASGTRDPSVSEAFF.

Concerning this clonotype: Relative to the germline gene, one junction end is altered; a read error may explain this. The gene calls are TRBV27 and TRBJ1-6; D not resolved. Germline assignment: CDR1 MNHEY and CDR2 SMNVEV (reference sequence). CDR3 length: 13 residues. This CDR3 reads CASSLTWNSPLYF. The DNA of the CDR3 is TGTGCCAGCAGTTTAACTTGGAATTCACCCCTCTACTTT.

CDR3 loop: CSVDYGAYNEQFF. As DNA, the CDR3 is TGCAGCGTTGACTATGGGGCCTACAATGAGCAGTTCTTC. The rearrangement uses TRBV29-1 and TRBJ2-1, with no clear D. V was clipped by 3 bases and J by 2 bases, with 8 bases between them. The germline CDR1 and CDR2 sequences are SQVTM and ANQGSEA. This CDR3 is built from 13 residues.

CDR3 loop: CASSGGQYDHEQYF. CDR3 sequence (DNA): TGTGCCAGCAGCGGGGGACAGTACGATCACGAGCAGTACTTC. V usage is TRBV9 and J usage is TRBJ2-7, with 7 bases matching TRBD1. The CDR3 contains 14 residues. Germline trimming cut 3 bases from V and 5 bases from J; bases unmatched to any gene: 8. Germline values: CDR1 SGDLS, CDR2 YYNGEE.

The chain recombines TRBV12-3 or TRBV12-4 with TRBJ2-5, with D perhaps TRBD1 (6 bases). CDR3 size: 13 residues. Trimming shortened V by 2 bases and J by 5 bases, and 9 bases separated the two germline ends. For the CDR3, the DNA is TGTGCCAGCAGTTTACAGGGGTACGAGACCCAGTACTTC. Its translation: CASSLQGYETQYF.

The chain has TRBV3-1 and TRBJ1-2, with D possibly being TRBD1 (6 bases). The CDR3 has 17 amino acids. Looked up from germline, CDR1 is LGHDT and CDR2 is YNNKEL (reference sequence). The ends were cut back, 4 bases at V and 4 bases at J, with 22 bases in the middle. The chain's CDR3 is CASSPSGTTRGPYGYTF. CDR3 nucleotides: TGTGCCAGCAGCCCCTCCGGGACAACGAGAGGACCCTATGGCTACACCTTC.

There are a few counts of this clonotype. As DNA, the CDR3 is TGTGCCAGTAGTCCACGACAGGGTGCGAACACTGAAGCTTTCTTT. This translates into CASSPRQGANTEAFF. The chain uses TRBV19 and TRBJ1-1; 7 nucleotides agree with TRBD1. V lost 5 bases, J lost 1 base, and 7 bases stayed unmatched. There are 15 residues in the CDR3. The germline V gene encodes CDR1 LNHDA and CDR2 SQIVND (reference sequence).